A selection of T cell receptor beta chains follows, all from one sample in a study of beta chain features in type 1 diabetes. Data came from immunoSEQ multiplex PCR; TCRdb stores just in-frame clones and leaves some out. Of hundreds of thousands of clones detected, about 14% appear once; the ten largest clones hold 0.03% to 0.04%. Specimen: naive CD4+ T cells from blood. These receptors came from a man between 18 and 35 years old with type 1 diabetes. Each CDR3 is given with its conserved first and last residue. The D gene is left open where the match is weak. Clone size is shown for a subset of rows, as once, few, many or a class of expanded clone.

TRBV30	.	TRBJ1-5	.	CAWSGQGYQPQHF	TGTGCCTGGAGTGGGCAGGGTTATCAGCCCCAGCATTTT
TRBV19	.	TRBJ1-5	TRBD1	CASRDRINQPQHF	TGTGCCAGTAGGGACAGGATCAATCAGCCCCAGCATTTT
TRBV7-9	.	TRBJ1-2	.	CASSPIDYGYTF	TGTGCCAGCAGCCCAATCGACTATGGCTACACCTTC
TRBV7-8	.	TRBJ2-5	.	CASSSPQGGETQYF	TGTGCCAGCAGCTCCCCTCAAGGGGGAGAGACCCAGTACTTC
TRBV2	.	TRBJ1-5	.	CASSVTINQPQHF	TGTGCCAGCAGTGTAACGATAAATCAGCCCCAGCATTTT
TRBV15	few	TRBJ1-2	.	CATSRDRNYGYTF	TGTGCCACCAGCAGAGACAGGAACTATGGCTACACCTTC
TRBV5-1	.	TRBJ2-4	TRBD2	CASSLDSGGQYF	TGCGCCAGCAGCTTGGACAGCGGGGGCCAGTACTTC
TRBV6-5	few	TRBJ2-1	TRBD2	CASSYSFPGGEQFF	TGTGCCAGCAGTTACTCGTTTCCGGGGGGTGAGCAGTTCTTC
TRBV2	.	TRBJ2-2	.	CASSDRADTGELFF	TGTGCCAGCAGTGACAGGGCTGACACCGGGGAGCTGTTTTTT
TRBV7-9	few	TRBJ2-7	TRBD1	CASSPGQGAHEQYF	TGTGCCAGCAGCCCGGGACAGGGGGCCCACGAGCAGTACTTC
TRBV6-6	few	TRBJ1-1	.	CASSLGHTEAFF	TGTGCCAGCAGTTTAGGACACACTGAAGCTTTCTTT
TRBV23-1	few	TRBJ1-1	.	CASSQSGVTEAFF	TGCGCCAGCAGTCAATCGGGGGTAACTGAAGCTTTCTTT
TRBV5-1	few	TRBJ2-5	.	CASRRGGETQYF	TGCGCCAGCAGGAGAGGCGGTGAGACCCAGTACTTC
TRBV18	few	TRBJ2-3	.	CASSPRGAMLDTQYF	TGTGCCAGCTCACCTCGGGGGGCGATGTTGGATACGCAGTATTTT
TRBV4-3	few	TRBJ1-1	.	CASSQASNTEAFF	TGCGCCAGCAGCCAGGCCTCGAACACTGAAGCTTTCTTT
TRBV13	.	TRBJ2-3	TRBD2	CASSPPRLAGWGPNTDTQYF	TGTGCCAGCAGCCCCCCGCGACTAGCGGGGTGGGGCCCTAACACAGATACGCAGTATTTT
TRBV6-6	few	TRBJ2-7	TRBD2	CASSYSAGVSYEQYF	TGTGCCAGCAGTTACTCTGCGGGAGTTAGCTACGAGCAGTACTTC
TRBV7-2	.	TRBJ2-5	TRBD1	CASSRGQGAETQYF	TGTGCCAGCAGCCGGGGACAGGGGGCGGAGACCCAGTACTTC
TRBV6-5	few	TRBJ1-1	.	CASSSTENTEAFF	TGTGCCAGCAGTTCTACAGAGAACACTGAAGCTTTCTTT
TRBV6-6	.	TRBJ2-1	.	CASSPSGNEQFF	TGTGCCAGCAGCCCCTCAGGGAATGAGCAGTTCTTC
TRBV9	.	TRBJ1-1	.	CASSGKGWNTEAFF	TGTGCCAGCAGCGGGAAGGGGTGGAACACTGAAGCTTTCTTT
TRBV7-2	few	TRBJ1-4	.	CASSSVLAAEKLFF	TGTGCCAGCAGCTCCGTTTTAGCCGCGGAAAAACTGTTTTTT
TRBV6-1	.	TRBJ2-3	.	CASSGHQVISTDTQYF	TGTGCCAGCAGTGGCCACCAGGTGATCAGCACAGATACGCAGTATTTT
TRBV5-1	few	TRBJ1-4	.	CASSSSGTNEKLFF	TGCGCCAGCAGCTCAAGCGGGACTAATGAAAAACTGTTTTTT
TRBV11-2	.	TRBJ1-2	.	CASSPSWTEQDYGYTF	TGTGCCAGCAGCCCAAGTTGGACGGAACAGGACTATGGCTACACCTTC
TRBV7-2	.	TRBJ2-5	.	CASSFMGGQIQETQYF	TGTGCCAGCAGCTTCATGGGGGGACAAATACAAGAGACCCAGTACTTC
TRBV5-1	.	TRBJ2-3	.	CASSTGGLTDTQYF	TGCGCCAGCTCCACGGGGGGCCTCACAGATACGCAGTATTTT
TRBV29-1	few	TRBJ2-3	TRBD2	CSAGLASTDTQYF	TGCAGCGCTGGACTAGCAAGCACAGATACGCAGTATTTT
TRBV7-9	few	TRBJ2-7	.	CASSSRREKPYEQYF	TGTGCCAGCAGCTCCCGTAGAGAGAAGCCCTACGAGCAGTACTTC
TRBV6-5	.	TRBJ1-5	.	CASSPREGPGQPQHF	TGTGCCAGCAGCCCCCGTGAGGGCCCGGGGCAGCCCCAGCATTTT
TRBV30	.	TRBJ1-4	TRBD1	CAWSEEGTGMNEKLFF	TGTGCCTGGAGTGAGGAGGGGACAGGGATGAATGAAAAACTGTTTTTT
TRBV18	many	TRBJ2-5	.	CASSPEETQYF	TGTGCCAGCTCACCAGAAGAGACCCAGTACTTC
TRBV18	.	TRBJ2-5	TRBD2	CASSLRLAPEETQYF	TGTGCCAGCTCACTCAGACTAGCGCCGGAGGAGACCCAGTACTTC
TRBV14	.	TRBJ1-2	TRBD1	CASSQATGAWGYTF	TGTGCCAGCAGCCAAGCAACAGGGGCCTGGGGCTACACCTTC
TRBV25-1	.	TRBJ2-7	.	CASSAPAYYEQYF	TGTGCCAGCAGTGCCCCCGCTTACTACGAGCAGTACTTC
TRBV5-6	.	TRBJ2-6	.	CASSSGGSGANVLTF	TGTGCCAGCAGCTCCGGCGGCTCTGGGGCCAACGTCCTGACTTTC
TRBV28	.	TRBJ2-7	.	CASSSHKGGTAYEQYF	TGTGCCAGCAGTTCCCATAAGGGCGGGACCGCCTACGAGCAGTACTTC
TRBV7-9	few	TRBJ2-3	TRBD2	CASSLIGGSSTDTQYF	TGTGCCAGCAGCTTAATTGGCGGGAGTTCGACAGATACGCAGTATTTT
TRBV9	few	TRBJ1-5	.	CASSAWSSNQPQHF	TGTGCCAGCAGCGCCTGGAGTAGCAATCAGCCCCAGCATTTT
TRBV28	few	TRBJ1-2	TRBD1	CASTKTGKYGYTF	TGTGCCAGCACCAAGACAGGGAAATATGGCTACACCTTC
TRBV2	few	TRBJ2-2	.	CASSENAAANTGELFF	TGTGCCAGCAGTGAAAACGCAGCAGCGAACACCGGGGAGCTGTTTTTT
TRBV29-1	few	TRBJ2-7	TRBD1	CSVAAGGSLYEQYF	TGCAGCGTAGCAGCAGGGGGCAGCCTCTACGAGCAGTACTTC
TRBV11-2	.	TRBJ2-7	TRBD1	CASSPGTGGTYEQYF	TGTGCCAGCAGCCCTGGGACAGGGGGGACCTACGAGCAGTACTTC
TRBV10-3	.	TRBJ1-1	.	CAIRAGPTMNTEAFF	TGTGCCATCAGAGCCGGGCCCACAATGAACACTGAAGCTTTCTTT
TRBV7-3	.	TRBJ2-5	.	CASSLHGREYQETQYF	TGTGCCAGCAGCCTCCATGGCAGGGAGTACCAAGAGACCCAGTACTTC
TRBV7-8	few	TRBJ2-7	TRBD1	CASSFRTGDLSSYEQYF	TGTGCCAGCAGCTTCCGGACAGGGGACCTGAGCTCCTACGAGCAGTACTTC
TRBV4-1	.	TRBJ2-7	.	CASSQDGAQGGYEQYF	TGCGCCAGCAGCCAAGATGGGGCGCAAGGGGGCTACGAGCAGTACTTC
TRBV5-1	.	TRBJ1-3	.	CASSLEGRRSSGNTIYF	TGCGCCAGCAGCTTGGAAGGCAGGCGGAGCTCTGGAAACACCATATATTTT
TRBV15	few	TRBJ2-1	TRBD2	CATSTLRGLAGENSYNEQFF	TGTGCCACCAGCACCCTTCGGGGACTAGCGGGAGAAAACTCCTACAATGAGCAGTTCTTC
TRBV9	few	TRBJ2-5	TRBD1	CASSVRQGEETQYF	TGTGCCAGCAGCGTAAGACAGGGGGAAGAGACCCAGTACTTC
TRBV5-6	few	TRBJ2-7	TRBD1	CASSRRRDRGDREQYF	TGTGCCAGCAGCAGGCGCCGGGACAGGGGCGATCGCGAGCAGTACTTC
TRBV29-1	.	TRBJ2-6	TRBD2	CSVEALAGHSGANVLTF	TGCAGCGTTGAAGCGCTAGCGGGGCACTCTGGGGCCAACGTCCTGACTTTC
TRBV29-1	.	TRBJ1-1	.	CSVESGNTEAFF	TGCAGCGTTGAAAGCGGGAACACTGAAGCTTTCTTT
TRBV28	.	TRBJ1-5	.	CASSLVSEATQHF	TGTGCCAGCAGCTTGGTATCGGAGGCGACCCAGCATTTT
TRBV9	few	TRBJ1-6	.	CASSVDGLRYNSPLHF	TGTGCCAGCAGCGTAGACGGGCTAAGATATAATTCACCCCTCCACTTT
TRBV6-6	.	TRBJ2-7	.	CASSPGDEQYF	TGTGCCAGCAGTCCCGGGGACGAGCAGTACTTC
TRBV6-5	.	TRBJ1-1	.	CASSYQTGIDEAFF	TGTGCCAGCAGTTATCAAACGGGAATTGATGAAGCTTTCTTT